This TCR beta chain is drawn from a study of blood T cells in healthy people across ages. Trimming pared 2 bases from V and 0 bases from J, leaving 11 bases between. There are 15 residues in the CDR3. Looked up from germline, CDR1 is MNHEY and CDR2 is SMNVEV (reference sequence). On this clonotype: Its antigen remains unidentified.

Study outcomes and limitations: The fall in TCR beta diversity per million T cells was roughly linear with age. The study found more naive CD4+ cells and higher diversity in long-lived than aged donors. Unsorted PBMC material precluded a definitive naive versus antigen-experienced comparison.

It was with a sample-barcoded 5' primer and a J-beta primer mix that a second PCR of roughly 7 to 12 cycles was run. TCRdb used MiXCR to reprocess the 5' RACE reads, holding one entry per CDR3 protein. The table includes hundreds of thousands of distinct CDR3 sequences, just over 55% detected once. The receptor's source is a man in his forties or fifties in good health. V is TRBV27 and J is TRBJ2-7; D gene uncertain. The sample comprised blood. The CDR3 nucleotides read TGTGCCAGCAGTTTAAGCAGCTCTAACTCCTACGAGCAGTACTTC. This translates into CASSLSSSNSYEQYF.